Below are 22 T cell receptor beta chains sequenced from a single sample in a study of radiation and T cells in renal cell carcinoma (dated by TCRdb to the early 2020s). The time point label, read with the paper, signifies: blood 4 weeks post-SBRT, at nephrectomy. The treatment or condition label on this specimen signifies: 15 Gy SBRT to primary tumor, nephrectomy 4 weeks later. To prepare the library, the immunoSEQ multiplex PCR assay was applied. The clones in this table, taken by TCRdb from immuneACCESS, are in-frame only. Not every clone is retained; where verified, under half of the shortfall comes from an unresolved V gene, and the cause of the rest is unknown. In all, the sample holds 97,000 or so clones, and roughly 84% of those were seen once. The ten largest clonotypes hold 7.2% of the sample. Here the sequenced sample was blood, taken from a patient whose treatment included radiotherapy and nephrectomy. All receptors derive from a man aged 60-69 years with renal cell carcinoma.

This chain joins TRBV7-9 and TRBJ2-7; D ambiguous. V was cut by 0 bases and J by 3 bases, with 6 bases left in between. Germline CDR1 is SEHNR and CDR2 is FQNEAQ (reference sequence). The CDR3 runs 13 residues. The CDR3 bases are TGTGCCAGCAGCTTAGCCACGGACTACGAGCAGTACTTC. Encoded protein: CASSLATDYEQYF.

In its sample, this clone was seen once. This chain uses TRBV4-1 with TRBJ1-5; D gene unclear. Germline lookup yields CDR1 MGHRA and CDR2 YSYEKL. The ends were cut back, 5 bases at V and 3 bases at J, with 14 bases in the middle. The CDR3 runs to 15 residues. The CDR3 coding sequence is TGCGCCAGCAGCGCTCCCGGGTTAGCCAATCAGCCCCAGCATTTT. This gives the protein CASSAPGLANQPQHF.

V is TRBV6-6 and J is TRBJ2-3, with TRBD1 matching over 8 bases. This CDR3 is built from 15 residues. The V gene end was trimmed by 6 bases and the J gene end by 0 bases; junction bases not matched to a gene: 5. Germline CDR1 MNHNY, CDR2 SVGAGI (reference sequence). The CDR3 sequence: CASRETGASTDTQYF. CDR3 in DNA: TGTGCCAGCAGAGAGACAGGGGCTAGCACAGATACGCAGTATTTT.

The rearrangement uses TRBV28 and TRBJ2-3; the match to TRBD1 covers 9 bases. The CDR3 extends over 13 amino acids. V lost 8 bases to trimming and J lost 2 bases; unmatched junction nucleotides: 2. The germline V gene has CDR1 MDHEN and CDR2 SYDVKM. The CDR3 reads CASGQGYTDTQYF. CDR3 nucleotide sequence: TGTGCCAGCGGACAGGGGTACACAGATACGCAGTATTTT.

This clone showed up just once. The J gene is TRBJ2-1, the V gene TRBV5-1; D not certain. This CDR3 is built from 17 residues. V shed 0 bases and J shed 2 bases, with 15 bases lying between them. From germline, CDR1 is SGHRS and CDR2 YFSETQ. The CDR3 reads CASSLAPTAATYNEQFF. CDR3 bases: TGCGCCAGCAGCTTGGCCCCCACGGCGGCGACCTACAATGAGCAGTTCTTC.

This clone was counted a few times. The genes are TRBV12-1 and TRBJ2-7; the D call of TRBD1 is as the table states it, not checked on the DNA. TRBV12-1 is listed as a pseudogene. The CDR3 has 15 amino acids. CDR3 protein: CASSLNRDRDYEQYF. CDR3 coding DNA: TGTGCCAGCAGCTTGAATAGGGACAGGGACTACGAGCAGTACTTC.

This clone has just one count. This rearrangement joins TRBV28 to TRBJ1-3; D is perhaps TRBD1 (5 bases). Trimming cost V 9 bases and J 0 bases, with 15 bases left between them. CDR3 length: 15 amino acids. Germline V gene data show CDR1 as MDHEN and CDR2 as SYDVKM. The CDR3 region is CASGGAALSGNTIYF. As DNA, the CDR3 is TGTGCCAGTGGGGGTGCGGCGCTCTCTGGAAACACCATATATTTT.

The chain employs TRBV7-6 and TRBJ2-3; D remains unclear. This CDR3 contains 11 residues. The V gene lost 6 bases and the J gene lost 10 bases, with 11 bases spanning the gap. Per the germline V gene, CDR1 is SGHVS and CDR2 is FNYEAQ. CDR3 nucleotides: TGTGCCAGCAGTTACGGTGGCGCGCAGTATTTT. Amino acid sequence: CASSYGGAQYF.

This clone was found once. The V and J genes are TRBV5-1 and TRBJ2-1, with 10 bases identical to TRBD1. The J segment lost 8 bases and the V segment lost 4 bases, leaving 6 bases of the junction unmatched. Germline values: CDR1 SGHRS, CDR2 YFSETQ. The CDR3 covers 14 residues. CDR3 in DNA: TGCGCCAGCAGCCCCGGGACAGGGGACCATGAGCAGTTCTTC. It yields the protein CASSPGTGDHEQFF.

V is TRBV13 and J is TRBJ2-7; D gene ambiguous. CDR1 PRHDT and CDR2 FYEKMQ come from the germline V gene (reference sequence). The CDR3 spans 13 residues. Trimming removed 5 bases at V and 2 bases at J, with 10 bases between. The DNA for the CDR3 is TGTGCCAGCAGCCCGGGTCCTCCCTACGAGCAGTACTTC. Amino acid sequence: CASSPGPPYEQYF.

The chain has TRBV12-5 and TRBJ2-1; 8 nucleotides match TRBD2. The CDR3 runs 15 residues. CDR1 and CDR2 (germline): LGHNT, FRNRAP. Trimming at V came to 2 bases and at J to 4 bases, leaving 4 bases not matched to a gene. DNA of the CDR3: TGTGCTAGTGGTTTGACTAGCGGCTCTTACAATGAGCAGTTCTTC. This translates into CASGLTSGSYNEQFF.

The chain combines TRBV6-1 with TRBJ2-1, with 7 bases lining up with TRBD1. Losses at the gene ends were 8 bases for V and 8 bases for J; bases not matched to a gene: 12. The germline gives CDR1 MNHNS, CDR2 SASEGT. CDR3 size: 14 residues. CDR3: CASLPWQGVHEQFF. In DNA, the CDR3 is TGTGCCAGCCTCCCTTGGCAGGGGGTTCATGAGCAGTTCTTC.

The chain is built from TRBV5-4 and TRBJ2-3; possible D gene TRBD2, 6 bases. This CDR3 has 15 residues. CDR1 and CDR2 (germline): SGHNT, YYREEE (reference sequence). V lost 0 bases and J 4 bases, leaving 12 bases between the germline ends. The CDR3 loop is CASSLGPGESDTQYF. CDR3 bases: TGTGCCAGCAGCTTGGGTCCGGGAGAATCAGATACGCAGTATTTT.

This chain connects TRBV5-1 to TRBJ1-2; D is unresolved. This CDR3 region has 14 residues. Germline CDR1 SGHRS, CDR2 YFSETQ. The V end lost 4 bases, the J end lost 3 bases, and 13 bases lay between the germline ends. The CDR3 bases are TGCGCCAGCAGCCCCGGAGGTAGGGACTATGGCTACACCTTC. This codes for CASSPGGRDYGYTF. The variable domain in full, completed from reference TRBV5-1 and TRBJ1-2, reads KAGVTQTPRYLIKTRGQQVTLSCSPISGHRSVSWYQQTPGQGLQFLFEYFSETQRNKGNFPGRFSGRQFSNSRSEMNVSTLELGDSALYLCASSPGGRDYGYTFGSGTRLTVV.

The chain employs TRBV6-1 and TRBJ1-5; D not resolved. Trimming took off 5 bases at V and 2 bases at J, with 10 bases between the two ends. This CDR3 region has 14 residues. Germline CDR1 MNHNS, CDR2 SASEGT. The CDR3 region has the DNA TGTGCCAGCAGTCTGGGCTCCGGCAATCAGCCCCAGCATTTT. Its protein is CASSLGSGNQPQHF.

DNA of the CDR3: TGCGCCAGCAGCCAAGTCACCGCAGCTCCTAGCACAGATACGCAGTATTTT. Translating gives CASSQVTAAPSTDTQYF. This chain uses TRBV4-3 with TRBJ2-3; D unclear. CDR3 length: 17 amino acids. Trimming removed 1 base at V and 0 bases at J, with 14 bases between. The germline V gene has CDR1 LGHNA and CDR2 YSLEER.

The chain recombines TRBV6-1 with TRBJ1-4, with D perhaps matching TRBD1 (6 bases). Germline CDR1 and CDR2: MNHNS and SASEGT. V gave up 7 bases and J gave up 7 bases, with 13 bases separating them. This CDR3 is 13 amino acids long. CDR3 in amino acids: CASIGTIGEKLFF. CDR3 DNA: TGTGCCAGCATCGGGACAATAGGTGAAAAACTGTTTTTT.

Concerning this clone itself: This sample includes further DNA sequences coding for the same CDR3. The rearrangement links TRBV19 to TRBJ1-2; 7 nucleotides match TRBD1. Germline CDR1 is LNHDA and CDR2 is SQIVND (reference sequence). This CDR3 is 17 amino acids long. Germline trimming cut 3 bases from V and 2 bases from J; bases unmatched to any gene: 12. The CDR3 spells CASSIGYPDRENYGYTF. The CDR3 nucleotides read TGTGCCAGTAGTATCGGATATCCCGACAGGGAGAACTATGGCTACACCTTC.

This rearrangement joins TRBV5-4 to TRBJ2-7; 16 bases map to TRBD2. V trimming: 4 bases; J trimming: 6 bases; junction bases outside the gene matches: 13. Germline lookup yields CDR1 SGHNT and CDR2 YYREEE (reference sequence). CDR3 size: 18 residues. The CDR3 protein is CASSPKGGLAGGPPEQYF. The DNA of the CDR3 is TGTGCCAGCAGCCCTAAGGGGGGACTAGCGGGAGGGCCCCCCGAGCAGTACTTC.

J is TRBJ2-5 and V is TRBV28; TRBD2 matches 8 bases. The CDR3 extends over 14 amino acids. V dropped 7 bases and J dropped 5; count of bases not matched to a gene: 9. Germline V CDR1 and CDR2: MDHEN, SYDVKM. CDR3 sequence reads: CASNTREGRETQYF. Written as DNA, the CDR3 is TGTGCCAGCAATACCCGGGAGGGCCGGGAGACCCAGTACTTC.

The J gene is TRBJ2-2, the V gene TRBV9; D is undetermined. This CDR3 has 15 amino acids. Trimming cost V 0 bases and J 6 bases, with 12 bases left between them. Germline assignment: CDR1 SGDLS and CDR2 YYNGEE. In DNA form, the CDR3 reads TGTGCCAGCAGCGTAGACCCCACATGGTCCGGGGAGCTGTTTTTT. The encoded protein is CASSVDPTWSGELFF.

The chain joins TRBV19 to TRBJ2-7; D may be TRBD2 (6 bases). The ends were cut back, 0 bases at V and 9 bases at J, with 12 bases in the middle. Per the germline V gene, CDR1 is LNHDA and CDR2 is SQIVND (reference sequence). The CDR3 has 13 amino acids. The CDR3 sequence is CASSIDGRGGQYF. DNA of the CDR3: TGTGCCAGTAGTATAGATGGAAGGGGAGGGCAGTACTTC.